This T cell receptor (beta chain) was captured by sequencing in a study of blood T cell repertoires in COVID-19. Study summary: Sites across the United States, Italy and Spain contributed samples from acute and convalescent COVID-19. From T cells, B-cell-depleted T cells, or PBMCs came the material, which was cDNA or gDNA.

Trimming took 4 bases from V and 1 from J; bases not matched to a gene: 2. From germline, CDR1 is SGHVS and CDR2 FNYEAQ. The CDR3 spans 16 residues. Assay used: immunoSEQ multiplex PCR; TCRdb lists only in-frame clones, some missing. The sample holds about 320,000 clones, around 92% seen once. The TCR originated in a man between 18 and 29 years old who had recovered from COVID-19. The rearrangement links TRBV7-6 to TRBJ2-2, with 11 bases fitting TRBD2. The sequencing sample was made of peripheral blood. The CDR3 DNA reads TGTGCCAGCAGCTCTGGGACTAGCGGGAACACCGGGGAGCTGTTTTTT. The encoded protein is CASSSGTSGNTGELFF.